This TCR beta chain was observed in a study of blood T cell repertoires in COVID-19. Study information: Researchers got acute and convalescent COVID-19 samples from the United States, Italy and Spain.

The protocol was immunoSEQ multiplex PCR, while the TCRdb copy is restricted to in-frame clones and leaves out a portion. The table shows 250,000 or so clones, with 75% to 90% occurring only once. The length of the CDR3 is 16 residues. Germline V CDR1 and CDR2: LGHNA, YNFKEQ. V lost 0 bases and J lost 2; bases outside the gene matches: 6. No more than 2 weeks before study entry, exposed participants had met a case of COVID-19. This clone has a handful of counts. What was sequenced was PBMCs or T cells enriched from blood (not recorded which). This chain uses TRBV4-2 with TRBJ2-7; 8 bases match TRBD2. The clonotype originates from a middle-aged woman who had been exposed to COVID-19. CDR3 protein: CASSQDPGGGAYEQYF. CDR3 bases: TGTGCCAGCAGCCAAGATCCCGGGGGGGGAGCCTACGAGCAGTACTTC.